Sequencing of this TCR beta chain was carried out in a study of T cell responses to AZD1222 COVID-19 vaccine. Study-level findings and limits: It should be noted that donors were predominantly white British and more often female, and clonal diversity was possibly underestimated. Across the whole spike, CD4 TCRs peaked at regions 160-218 and 743-854. Repertoires were obtained only post-peak T cell response. Targeting of unmutated variant regions was reportedly seen in nearly half of spike-specific TCRs.

Germline values: CDR1 SGHTA, CDR2 FQGNSA. This CDR3 comprises 15 residues. Trimming cost V 1 base and J 1 base, with 9 bases left between them. This table comes from immunoSEQ multiplex PCR, and its TCRdb copy is limited to in-frame clones, with some not included. The table lists roughly 53,000 clones, around 85% of them singletons. Comments on this clone: Its antigen is unknown.

The material sequenced was peripheral blood, taken on day 0 of MenACWY control vaccination. The clonotype originates from an adult in good health. The chain couples TRBV7-2 to TRBJ2-3, with D unclear. This CDR3 reads CASSLVASRTDTQYF. The CDR3 coding sequence is TGTGCCAGCAGCTTAGTGGCCAGCCGCACAGATACGCAGTATTTT.